The sequence of this T cell receptor (beta chain) was determined in a study of naive and memory T cell subsets. The germline gives CDR1 SGHDT, CDR2 YYEEEE. The CDR3 contains 15 residues. The V and J ends lost 3 bases and 2 bases respectively, with 14 bases between them. Two oligonucleotides, mixed equimolar, formed the beta constant-region primer covering TRBC1 and TRBC2. TCRdb recomputed calls from the UMI-ligation and nested PCR reads with MiXCR, one row per CDR3 protein. The data show under 100,000 distinct CDR3 sequences, with 7% seen just once and around 1.6% held by the top ten. What was sequenced was central memory CD4+ T cells from blood. This clonotype was sampled from a human donor in good health. The V call is TRBV5-6, the J call TRBJ2-5; D call uncertain. As DNA, the CDR3 is TGTGCCAGCAGCTCGCGCCCCCGGGCTCAAGAGACCCAGTACTTC. Translated, it gives CASSSRPRAQETQYF.